The present T cell receptor beta chain was sequenced within a study of blood T cell repertoires in COVID-19. As for the study in general: From T cells, B-cell-depleted T cells, or PBMCs came the material, which was cDNA or gDNA.

Assay used: immunoSEQ multiplex PCR; TCRdb lists only in-frame clones, some missing. The sample yields about 280,000 clones, 83% seen once. The sample holds one count of this clone. The receptor was derived from a woman aged 50 to 60 who had recovered from COVID-19. Source material: peripheral blood.

Written as DNA, the CDR3 is TGCGCCAGCAGCCAAGATTATCGGGACATAGTCAGCACCAAAAACATTCAGTACTTC. Its protein is CASSQDYRDIVSTKNIQYF. The chain is built from TRBV4-3 and TRBJ2-4; D is perhaps TRBD1 (6 bases). The germline CDR1 and CDR2 sequences are LGHNA and YSLEER. V lost 0 bases, J lost 2 bases, and 20 bases lay in between. This CDR3 is 19 amino acids long.